This entry is about one TCR beta chain. This clone was seen a single time. This receptor's antigen is unknown. Per-base qualities were not stored, and no clone one base away is much larger. The data derive from a study of OX40 agonist ivuxolimab in advanced cancers. Regarding the complete study: Ivuxolimab, which targeted the costimulatory receptor OX40 (CD134), was an agonistic, fully human IgG2 monoclonal antibody. Intravenous ivuxolimab was administered to patients every 2 weeks at six dose levels: 0.01, 0.1, 0.3, 1.5, 3 and 10 mg/kg. Of the approximately 50 dose-escalation patients, hepatocellular carcinoma was present in 19, melanoma in about 15, renal cell carcinoma in 9 and head and neck cancer in 9. In the dose-escalation cohort, around 80% of patients were male, and the mean age was 60 years with a range of roughly 20 to 79. Patients were allowed to have had prior anti-PD-1, anti-PD-L1 or anti-CTLA-4 therapy, and about 40% of the dose-escalation patients had been treated with checkpoint inhibitors. Partial responses were achieved by three dose-escalation patients, of whom one had hepatocellular carcinoma and two had cutaneous melanoma. The point of sequencing TCRbeta in the periphery was to test whether ivuxolimab changed TCR sequence diversity and drove clonal T-cell expansion. The paper covers the monotherapy dose-escalation part of the phase I ivuxolimab trial, which included N ≈ 57 patients. Overall study results and their limits: The antigen specificity of the peripheral T cells that underwent clonal expansion was not determined. At doses of 0.1 to 3.0 mg/kg, clonal expansion of both CD4+ and CD8+ T cells in blood was seen between baseline and week 6. After ivuxolimab, more expanded clones were found on average in CD8+ T cells than in CD4+ T cells. Low levels of normalized T-cell clonal expansion were also seen in some patients who did not respond. In partial responders in the 0.1-3.0 mg/kg groups, normalized peripheral clonal expansion was found to be among the lowest, especially among CD8+ T cells.

V is cut by 6 bases and J by 7 bases, and the space between the germline ends is 16 bases. The CDR3 measures 13 amino acids from cysteine to phenylalanine. The entry retains the CDR3 DNA only, 39 bases that are in frame from base 1. CDR1 MNHNS and CDR2 SASEGT were looked up in the germline V gene. The trial excluded patients who had a history of autoimmune disease or were on systemic immunosuppression. Peripheral blood for TCR sequencing was collected from all dose cohorts at baseline, on cycle 4 day 1, and on cycle 7 day 1. The samples were drawn from a first-in-human, open-label, multicenter phase I dose-escalation trial of ivuxolimab. Adults with locally advanced or metastatic melanoma, renal cell, hepatocellular, or head and neck squamous cell carcinoma were enrolled in the trial. Before TCR sequencing, CD4+ T cells and CD8+ T cells were sorted from peripheral blood as separate populations. For sequencing of the TCRbeta CDR3 region, genomic DNA was extracted from the sorted cells. The immunoSEQ Assay was used for sequencing of TCRbeta CDR3 regions. What TCRdb holds here is the immuneACCESS table cut down to in-frame rearrangements. Part of the clones is not present; checked against another copy, under half of the missing clones reflect an unresolved V gene, and the others are unexplained. Across this sample there are more than 45,000 clones, with around 90% seen only once. The ten largest make up 3% to 4% of the sample.

Recombination joined TRBV6-1 with TRBJ2-7; the D segment might be TRBD1 or TRBD2, since each matches 5 bases. The clonotype originates from an adult with an advanced solid tumor such as melanoma, head and neck, liver or kidney cancer. The source material was CD4+ or CD8+ T cells sorted from blood, sampled in a trial of the OX40 agonist ivuxolimab. CDR3 sequence: CASSLGPEGEQYF. The bases are TGTGCCAGCAGCCTTGGACCCGAGGGGGAGCAGTACTTC.